This T cell receptor beta chain was documented in a study of blood T cells in healthy people across ages. The CDR3 extends over 16 amino acids. Germline values: CDR1 MNHEY, CDR2 SMNVEV (reference sequence). Trimming left V 3 bases short and J 7 bases short, with 19 bases between. General study results and limits: Per million T cells, TCR beta diversity dropped roughly linearly as age increased. Greater diversity and more naive CD4+ cells were seen in long-lived donors than in aged donors.

The study recruited healthy Caucasian donors from Russia who were aged about 6 to 95. Each of the donors had ten milliliters of peripheral blood drawn into EDTA-treated Vacutainer tubes. Primed by a sample-barcoded 5' primer and a J-beta primer mix, a second PCR proceeded for about 6 to 12 cycles. TCRdb used MiXCR to reprocess the 5' RACE reads, holding one entry per CDR3 protein. The table lists over 950,000 distinct CDR3 sequences, just over 50% of them singletons. A note on this clonotype: Its antigen is as yet unknown.

The source of this sequence is an older woman in good health. Material: blood. The V gene is TRBV27, the J gene TRBJ2-1; D assignment may be TRBD1 or TRBD2 (6 bases each). Here the CDR3 reads CASSFRGLADMNEQFF. The CDR3 DNA sequence: TGTGCCAGCAGTTTTCGGGGGCTAGCAGATATGAATGAGCAGTTCTTC.